The entry below describes one T cell receptor beta chain. Unmatched junction bases numbered 5, after V lost 3 bases and J lost 5 bases. CDR3 length: 14 amino acids. Germline values: CDR1 SGDLS, CDR2 YYNGEE. Clones were read by immunoSEQ multiplex PCR, and TCRdb kept only the in-frame ones, dropping some. The sample contains 250,000 to 300,000 clones, about 88% of which appear only once. This sample was taken from a study of blood T cell repertoires in COVID-19. The clonotype comes from a woman in her twenties or thirties with COVID-19, enrolled during active disease. The sequenced material came from peripheral blood. The rearrangement uses TRBV9 and TRBJ2-5, with 9 bases fitting TRBD1. The CDR3 is CASSAGTGRETQYF. CDR3 DNA: TGTGCCAGCAGCGCCGGGACAGGGAGGGAGACCCAGTACTTC. The full variable domain, in which reference TRBV9 and TRBJ2-5 provide the parts outside the CDR3, is DSGVTQTPKHLITATGQRVTLRCSPRSGDLSVYWYQQSLDQGLQFLIQYYNGEERAKGNILERFSAQQFPDLHSELNLSSLELGDSALYFCASSAGTGRETQYFGPGTRLLVL.